These 7 T cell receptor beta chains share one sample of origin, sequenced in a study of control samples from healthy donors and cancer patients. The repertoire was sequenced with immunoSEQ multiplex PCR; TCRdb's copy has only in-frame clones and lacks some. This sample has about 120,000 clones, with around 88% found just once. Sample: blood. The receptors shown here come from a middle-aged man in good health.

The chain has TRBV7-8 and TRBJ2-2; no clear D gene. With 9 bases removed from V and 6 bases from J, the gap between germline ends came to 17 bases. Germline CDR1 and CDR2: SGHVS and FQNEAQ. The length of the CDR3 is 14 residues. This chain's CDR3 is CASSPGVLPGELFF. CDR3 nucleotide sequence: TGTGCCAGTTCTCCTGGGGTTTTGCCCGGGGAGCTGTTTTTT.

Worth noting for this clone: Its ends do not fully match the called genes, so a read error is possible. The CDR3 reads CASSRGVSTDTQYF. The CDR3 region has the DNA TGTGCCTCCAGTCGGGGCGTCAGCACAGATACGCAGTATTTT. The V and J genes are TRBV24-1 and TRBJ2-3; possibly TRBD1 or TRBD2 for D (5 bases each). CDR3 length: 14 amino acids. In germline, CDR1 is KGHDR, CDR2 SFDVKD.

J is TRBJ2-7 and V is TRBV27; D remains unclear. V shed 6 bases and J shed 0 bases, with 3 bases lying between them. Germline CDR1 is MNHEY and CDR2 is SMNVEV (reference sequence). The CDR3 spans 11 residues. The CDR3 spells CASRSSYEQYF. The CDR3 DNA reads TGTGCCAGCAGGTCCTCCTACGAGCAGTACTTC.

CDR3 DNA sequence: TGTGCCAGCAGCGCGACAGGGCTTCGAACTGAAGCTTTCTTT. Translating it yields CASSATGLRTEAFF. The chain carries TRBV6-5 and TRBJ1-1; 7 nucleotides agree with TRBD1. Germline CDR1 and CDR2: MNHEY and SVGAGI. This CDR3 is built from 14 residues. The V and J ends lost 6 bases and 5 bases, in that order; junction bases with no gene match: 9.

The CDR3 protein is CASSLGSSYNSPLHF. Written as DNA, the CDR3 is TGTGCCAGCAGCTTGGGCAGCTCCTATAATTCACCCCTCCACTTT. The chain carries TRBV5-5 and TRBJ1-6; unclear D gene. From germline, CDR1 is SGHKS and CDR2 YYEKEE (reference sequence). Trimming removed 0 bases at V and 0 bases at J, with 4 bases between. The CDR3 has 15 amino acids.

The chain links TRBV7-3 to TRBJ2-2; 7 bases fit TRBD1. The V and J ends lost 6 bases and 1 base, in that order; junction bases with no gene match: 5. Germline CDR1 and CDR2: SGHTA and FQGTGA. This CDR3 spans 15 amino acids. The CDR3 here is CASSFWTGNTGELFF. CDR3 bases: TGTGCCAGCAGTTTCTGGACAGGGAACACCGGGGAGCTGTTTTTT.

The V and J genes are TRBV6-5 and TRBJ1-1; TRBD1 might be the D (5 bases). The germline V and J ends were trimmed by 6 bases and 7 bases, with 15 bases remaining between them. Germline CDR1 and CDR2: MNHEY and SVGAGI. This CDR3 is 13 amino acids long. This CDR3 is CASSPRTLGEAFF. DNA for the CDR3: TGTGCCAGCAGCCCGCGGACACTTGGTGAAGCTTTCTTT.